The clone carrying this T cell receptor (beta chain) has only one observation. This sample was taken from a study of long-term antiretroviral therapy in people with HIV. They ran version v3.0 of the immunoSEQ assay at survey level. Sequencing aimed to cover roughly 40,000-50,000 T-cell genomes per sample. The method was immunoSEQ multiplex PCR; TCRdb's version includes in-frame clones alone and lacks a portion of them. This repertoire shows fewer than 40,000 clones, roughly 77% found once; its top ten account for under 4%. Germline lookup yields CDR1 SGHNT and CDR2 YYREEE (reference sequence). The CDR3 is 19 residues long. J gave up 0 bases and V 2 bases, and 14 bases lay outside the gene matches.

The receptor was derived from a man aged 18 to 29 with HIV. The material was unsorted PBMCs, obtained 1.9 years after starting antiretroviral therapy. V and J are TRBV5-4 and TRBJ2-3; the match to TRBD2 covers 8 bases. CDR3 coding DNA: TGTGCCAGCAGCTTCGGCGGGGGGCTCGCTCGAAGGAGCACAGATACGCAGTATTTT. Protein sequence: CASSFGGGLARRSTDTQYF.